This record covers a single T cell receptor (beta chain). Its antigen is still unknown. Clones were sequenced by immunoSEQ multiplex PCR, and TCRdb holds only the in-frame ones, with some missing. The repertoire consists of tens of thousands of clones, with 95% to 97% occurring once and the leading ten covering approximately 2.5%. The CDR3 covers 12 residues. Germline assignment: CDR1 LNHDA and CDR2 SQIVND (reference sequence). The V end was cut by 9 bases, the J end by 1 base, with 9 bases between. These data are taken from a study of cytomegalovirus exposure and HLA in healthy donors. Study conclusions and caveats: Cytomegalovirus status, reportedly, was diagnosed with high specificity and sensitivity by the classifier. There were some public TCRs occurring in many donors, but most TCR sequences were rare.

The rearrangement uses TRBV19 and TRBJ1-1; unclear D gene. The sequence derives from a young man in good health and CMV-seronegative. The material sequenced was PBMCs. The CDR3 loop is CASRAGNTEAFF. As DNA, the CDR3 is TGTGCCAGCCGAGCAGGGAACACTGAAGCTTTCTTT.